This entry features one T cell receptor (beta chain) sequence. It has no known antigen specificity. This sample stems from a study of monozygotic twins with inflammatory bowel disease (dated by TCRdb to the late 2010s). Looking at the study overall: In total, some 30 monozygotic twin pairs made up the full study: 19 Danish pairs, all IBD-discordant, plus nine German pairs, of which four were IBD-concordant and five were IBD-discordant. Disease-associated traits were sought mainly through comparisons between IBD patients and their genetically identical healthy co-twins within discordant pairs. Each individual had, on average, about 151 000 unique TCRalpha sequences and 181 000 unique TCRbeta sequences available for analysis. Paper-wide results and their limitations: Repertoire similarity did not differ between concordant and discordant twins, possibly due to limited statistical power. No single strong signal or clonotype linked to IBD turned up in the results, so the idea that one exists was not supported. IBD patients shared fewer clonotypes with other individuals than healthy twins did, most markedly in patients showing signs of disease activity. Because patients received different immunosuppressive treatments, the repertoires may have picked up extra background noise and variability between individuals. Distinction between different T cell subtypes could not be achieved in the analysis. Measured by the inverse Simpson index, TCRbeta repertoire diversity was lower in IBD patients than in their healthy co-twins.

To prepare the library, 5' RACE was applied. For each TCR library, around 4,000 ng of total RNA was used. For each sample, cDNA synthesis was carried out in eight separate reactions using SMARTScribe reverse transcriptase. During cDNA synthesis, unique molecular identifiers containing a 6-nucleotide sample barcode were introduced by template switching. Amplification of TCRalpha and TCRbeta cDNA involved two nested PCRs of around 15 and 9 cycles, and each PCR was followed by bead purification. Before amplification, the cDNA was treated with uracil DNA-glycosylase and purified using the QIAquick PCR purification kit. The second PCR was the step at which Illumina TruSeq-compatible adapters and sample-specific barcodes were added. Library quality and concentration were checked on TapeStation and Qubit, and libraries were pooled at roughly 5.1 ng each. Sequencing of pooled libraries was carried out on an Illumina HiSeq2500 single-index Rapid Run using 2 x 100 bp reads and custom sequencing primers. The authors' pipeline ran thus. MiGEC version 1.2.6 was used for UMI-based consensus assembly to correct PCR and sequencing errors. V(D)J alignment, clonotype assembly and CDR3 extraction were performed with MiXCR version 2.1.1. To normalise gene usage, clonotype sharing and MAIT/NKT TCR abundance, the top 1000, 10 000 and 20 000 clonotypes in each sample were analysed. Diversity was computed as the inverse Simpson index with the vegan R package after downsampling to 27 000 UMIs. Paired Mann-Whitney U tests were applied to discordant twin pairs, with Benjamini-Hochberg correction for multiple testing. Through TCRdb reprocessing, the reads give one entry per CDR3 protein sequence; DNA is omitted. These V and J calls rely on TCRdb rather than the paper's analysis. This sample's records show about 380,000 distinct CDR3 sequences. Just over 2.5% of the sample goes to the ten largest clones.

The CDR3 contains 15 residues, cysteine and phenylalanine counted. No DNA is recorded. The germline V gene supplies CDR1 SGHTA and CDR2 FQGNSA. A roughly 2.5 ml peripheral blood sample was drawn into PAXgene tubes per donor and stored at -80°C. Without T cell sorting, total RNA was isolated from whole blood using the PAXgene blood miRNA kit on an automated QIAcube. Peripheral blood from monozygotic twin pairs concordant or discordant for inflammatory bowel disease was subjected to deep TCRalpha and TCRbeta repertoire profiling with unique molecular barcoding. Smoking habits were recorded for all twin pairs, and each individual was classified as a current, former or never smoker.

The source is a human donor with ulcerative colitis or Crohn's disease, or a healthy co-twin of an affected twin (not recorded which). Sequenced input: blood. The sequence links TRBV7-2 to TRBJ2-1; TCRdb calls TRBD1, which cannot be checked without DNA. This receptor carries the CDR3 CASSLDRDGYNEQFF.